The present T cell receptor beta chain was sequenced within a study of blood T cell repertoires in COVID-19. Overall study: The cDNA or gDNA used as material had been derived from T cells, B-cell-depleted T cells, or PBMCs.

The CDR3 runs to 16 residues. The V gene's germline CDR1 is SNHLY and CDR2 FYNNEI. After removal of 6 bases from V and 6 bases from J, the junction contained 12 bases not matched to a gene. Generated by immunoSEQ multiplex PCR, the TCRdb table keeps only in-frame clones and is missing some. The sample contains 100,000 to 150,000 clones, about four fifths of which appear only once. The chain recombines TRBV2 with TRBJ1-2, with 11 bases that match TRBD1. Sequencing input: peripheral blood. This sequence originates from a woman of 80 years or more with acute or convalescent COVID-19. CDR3: CASRTVRDRGTNGYTF. CDR3 bases: TGTGCCAGCAGAACGGTTCGGGACAGGGGGACCAATGGCTACACCTTC.